Shown below are 8 T cell receptor beta chains from a single sample sequenced in a study of radiation and T cells in renal cell carcinoma. The time point: blood 2 weeks post-SBRT. The sample's treatment: 15 Gy SBRT to primary tumor, nephrectomy 4 weeks later. Assay used: immunoSEQ multiplex PCR; TCRdb lists only in-frame clones, some missing. The sample includes roughly 60,000 clones, roughly 79% seen only once; the top ten take about 6.8%. Specimen: blood, collected from a patient whose treatment included radiotherapy and nephrectomy. These receptors were obtained from a man aged 55 to 70 with renal cell carcinoma.

This clone was picked up one time. This sequence joins TRBV11-3 and TRBJ2-2, with TRBD1 identical over 11 bases. V lost 5 bases to trimming and J lost 3 bases; unmatched junction nucleotides: 14. Germline CDR1 is SGHNT and CDR2 is YENEEA. CDR3 length: 19 residues. DNA of the CDR3: TGTGCCAGCAGCGTGGATGGACAGGGGGCCGGAGGGGACACCGGGGAGCTGTTTTTT. Translation gives CASSVDGQGAGGDTGELFF.

This chain connects TRBV5-6 to TRBJ2-4; tentatively, D is TRBD2 (6 bases). The germline V gene encodes CDR1 SGHDT and CDR2 YYEEEE. The CDR3 spans 18 residues. Trimming left V 4 bases short and J 0 bases short, with 20 bases between. CDR3 loop: CASSPGTAEELAKNIQYF. The CDR3 nucleotides read TGTGCCAGCAGCCCCGGGACTGCGGAAGAGTTAGCCAAAAACATTCAGTACTTC.

The chain joins TRBV14 to TRBJ1-5; D is undetermined. V lost 2 bases to trimming and J lost 5 bases, with 7 bases between them. The CDR3 length is 13 residues. Germline CDR1 SGHDN, CDR2 FVKESK. The CDR3 here is CASSQNIYQPQHF. The CDR3 coding sequence is TGTGCCAGCAGCCAAAACATTTATCAGCCCCAGCATTTT.

The chain's CDR3 is CASSSPGLGLAGGSYEQYF. CDR3 DNA sequence: TGTGCCAGCAGTTCCCCGGGGTTGGGACTAGCGGGGGGCTCCTACGAGCAGTACTTC. The chain uses TRBV27 and TRBJ2-7; 15 nucleotides agree with TRBD2. The CDR3 consists of 19 residues. CDR1 is MNHEY and CDR2 is SMNVEV in the germline V gene (reference sequence). Germline trimming cut 4 bases from V and 0 bases from J; bases unmatched to any gene: 10.

The chain combines TRBV12-5 with TRBJ1-5, with D hard to call. Germline CDR1 reads LGHNT; CDR2 reads FRNRAP. Deletions cut 1 base from V and 5 bases from J, with 9 bases between. This CDR3 contains 14 residues. CDR3 coding DNA: TGTGCTAGTGGTTTGGCCCTGGGAGATCAGCCCCAGCATTTT. This translates into CASGLALGDQPQHF. Combining the CDR3 with reference TRBV12-5 and TRBJ1-5 gives the whole variable domain DARVTQTPRHKVTEMGQEVTMRCQPILGHNTVFWYRQTMMQGLELLAYFRNRAPLDDSGMPKDRFSAEMPDATLATLKIQPSEPRDSAVYFCASGLALGDQPQHFGDGTRLSIL.

V gene TRBV30 combines with J gene TRBJ2-1; 10 nucleotides line up with TRBD1. CDR1 and CDR2 (germline): GTSNPN, SVGIG (reference sequence). The CDR3 is 15 amino acids. Trimming took 2 bases from V and 4 from J; bases not matched to a gene: 5. DNA of the CDR3: TGTGCCTGGAGTCCCCCGGACAGGGGGTACAATGAGCAGTTCTTC. Amino acids: CAWSPPDRGYNEQFF.

The CDR3 sequence is CASSRGYGYTF. The CDR3 DNA reads TGTGCCAGCAGCCGGGGCTATGGCTACACCTTC. The chain combines TRBV7-8 with TRBJ1-2; D gene unclear. Germline-derived CDR1 and CDR2 are SGHVS and FQNEAQ. The CDR3 is 11 amino acids. V gave up 5 bases and J gave up 4 bases, with 5 bases separating them.

The chain recombines TRBV5-6 with TRBJ2-5; no reliable D call. This CDR3 comprises 14 residues. V was cut by 0 bases and J by 1 base, with 7 bases left in between. Germline CDR1 is SGHDT and CDR2 is YYEEEE. The CDR3 DNA reads as TGTGCCAGCAGCTTGGTCCCTAGCCAAGAGACCCAGTACTTC. This gives the protein CASSLVPSQETQYF.